A selection of T cell receptor beta chains follows, all from one sample in a study of tumor-infiltrating lymphocytes in primary liver carcinoma. MiXCR, run by TCRdb on the multiplex PCR reads, gives a single entry per CDR3 protein. Of 100,000 to 150,000 distinct CDR3 sequences listed, 64% were seen once; the top ten hold 8% to 9%. Sequencing input: liver tumor tissue from sampling region 3. All receptors derive from a woman in her sixties with primary liver carcinoma and hepatitis B virus infection. Both conserved end residues are part of each CDR3. A D gene is named only where the DNA matches it firmly. Clone size appears in some rows only: once, few, many, or a class for an expanded clone.

>TRBJ2-3|-|TRBV10-3|-
CAISAFGNSTDTQYF
TGTGCCATCAGTGCCTTCGGTAACAGCACAGATACGCAGTATTTT
>TRBJ2-5|-|TRBV10-2|-
CASRLLGAAQETRYF
TGCGCCAGCCGACTATTGGGAGCGGCTCAAGAGACACGGTACTTC
>TRBJ2-1|-|TRBV28|-
CASSFPAIQGWNEQFF
TGTGCCAGCAGTTTCCCCGCAATACAGGGTTGGAATGAGCAGTTCTTC
>TRBJ2-1|TRBD1|TRBV10-3|-
CAISSGQYDEQFF
TGTGCCATCAGCTCGGGACAGTACGATGAGCAGTTCTTC
>TRBJ2-3|TRBD2|TRBV11-2|-
CASTSGLAAGRYF
TGTGCCAGCACCTCTGGACTAGCGGCAGGCCGGTATTTT
>TRBJ1-4|-|TRBV11-2|once
CASSLAGGEKLFF
TGTGCCAGTAGCTTAGCGGGGGGTGAAAAACTGTTTTTT
>TRBJ1-1|-|TRBV28|-
CVSAFIGVGNAEAFF
TGTGTCAGCGCTTTTATTGGTGTGGGCAACGCTGAAGCTTTCTTT
>TRBJ1-5|-|TRBV10-3|-
CAISEGFQWGTWGQPQHF
TGTGCCATCAGTGAGGGGTTCCAGTGGGGAACATGGGGTCAGCCCCAGCATTTT
>TRBJ2-5|-|TRBV11-3|-
CASSLIQDTQYF
TGTGCCAGCAGCTTAATACAAGATACCCAGTACTTC
>TRBJ2-1|-|TRBV11-2|-
CTSSLSGTYNDQFF
TGTACCAGCAGCTTAAGTGGGACGTACAATGATCAGTTCTTC
>TRBJ2-7|TRBD1|TRBV2|-
CASKEGAGEQYF
TGTGCCAGCAAAGAGGGGGCCGGGGAGCAGTACTTC
>TRBJ2-1|-|TRBV19|many
CASSIGEAQFF
TGTGCCAGTAGTATTGGGGAAGCCCAGTTCTTC
>TRBJ1-6|-|TRBV11-2|medium-sized
CASSLDPGRNSPLHF
TGTGCCAGCAGCTTAGATCCAGGGAGGAATTCACCCCTCCACTTT
>TRBJ2-7|TRBD2|TRBV11-2|-
CASSETGTSFYGQYF
TGTGCCAGCAGTGAGACCGGGACTAGCTTTTACGGGCAGTACTTC
>TRBJ2-3|-|TRBV11-1|-
CASTWGPGPGADTQYF
TGTGCCAGCACCTGGGGGCCCGGCCCCGGAGCAGATACGCAGTATTTT
>TRBJ2-3|-|TRBV7-9|few
CASSPRRDRGADTQYF
TGTGCCAGCAGCCCCCGTCGGGATAGGGGAGCAGATACGCAGTATTTT
>TRBJ1-5|-|TRBV12-5|many
CASRWSNQPQHF
TGTGCTAGTAGGTGGTCCAATCAGCCCCAGCATTTT
>TRBJ2-5|-|TRBV11-2|-
CASSSWLGETQYF
TGCGCCAGCAGCTCCTGGCTTGGGGAGACCCAGTACTTC
>TRBJ2-7|TRBD2|TRBV4-2|many
CASSQDRTSFYEQYF
TGTGCCAGCAGCCAAGACCGGACTAGCTTTTACGAGCAGTACTTC
>TRBJ2-6|TRBD2|TRBV5-1|-
CASSSRTSIGANVPTF
TGCGCCAGCAGCTCCCGGACTAGTATCGGGGCCAACGTCCCGACTTTC
>TRBJ2-1|-|TRBV11-2|-
CASSLLLAGNEQLF
TGTGCCAGCAGCTTACTCCTAGCTGGCAATGAGCAGCTCTTC
>TRBJ1-1|-|TRBV28|few
CASRTDMNTEAFF
TGTGCCAGCAGGACAGACATGAACACTGAAGCTTTCTTT
>TRBJ2-1|TRBD1|TRBV11-2|medium-sized
CASSLEGYRGSYNEQFF
TGTGCCAGCAGCTTAGAGGGGTACAGGGGTTCCTACAATGAGCAGTTCTTC
>TRBJ2-7|-|TRBV7-8|-
CASSWETGRFYERYF
TGTGCCAGCAGCTGGGAGACAGGGAGGTTCTACGAGCGGTACTTC
>TRBJ2-5|-|TRBV11-3|-
CASSPPIDGRQETQYF
TGTGCCAGTAGCCCCCCCATAGACGGACGGCAAGAGACCCAGTACTTC
>TRBJ2-5|TRBD1|TRBV5-6|-
CTSRQGGAAETQYF
TGTACCAGTAGACAGGGGGGGGCTGCAGAGACCCAGTACTTC
>TRBJ1-5|-|TRBV28|few
CASSGLEQPQHF
TGTGCCAGCAGCGGGTTAGAGCAGCCCCAGCATTTT
>TRBJ2-7|TRBD2|TRBV6-1|many
CASSAYGTRKYEQYF
TGTGCCAGCAGTGCCTACGGGACTAGAAAATACGAGCAGTACTTC
>TRBJ1-3|-|TRBV20-1|-
CSARDWGVIDIIYF
TGCAGTGCTCGTGACTGGGGGGTAATTGACATCATATATTTT
>TRBJ2-7|-|TRBV9|-
CASSVGPASYEQYF
TGTGCCAGCAGCGTAGGCCCAGCTTCCTACGAGCAGTACTTC
>TRBJ2-7|-|TRBV10-3|-
CAISELGEGGQYF
TGTGCCATCAGTGAGTTAGGGGAAGGCGGGCAGTACTTC
>TRBJ1-1|-|TRBV29-1|-
CSVGGLSDLAFF
TGTAGCGTCGGAGGGCTATCGGATCTGGCTTTCTTT
>TRBJ2-3|-|TRBV7-3|-
CASSARDSREDTQYF
TGTGCCAGCAGCGCCCGGGACTCGCGAGAGGATACGCAGTATTTT